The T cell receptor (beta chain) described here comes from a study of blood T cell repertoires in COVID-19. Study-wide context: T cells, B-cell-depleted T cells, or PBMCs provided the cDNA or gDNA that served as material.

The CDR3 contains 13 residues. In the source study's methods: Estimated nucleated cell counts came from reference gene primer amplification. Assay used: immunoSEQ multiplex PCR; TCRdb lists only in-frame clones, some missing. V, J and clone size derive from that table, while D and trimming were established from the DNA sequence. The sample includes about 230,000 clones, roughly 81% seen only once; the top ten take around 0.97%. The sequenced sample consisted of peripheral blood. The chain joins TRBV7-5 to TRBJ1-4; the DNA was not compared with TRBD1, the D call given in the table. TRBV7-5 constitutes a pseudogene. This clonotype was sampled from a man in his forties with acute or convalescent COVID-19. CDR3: CAESGATNEKLFF. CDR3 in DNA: TGTGCCGAATCAGGGGCAACTAATGAAAAACTGTTTTTT.